The 20 T cell receptor beta chains listed next were all sequenced from one sample in a study of CD8 T cells in ankylosing spondylitis. From the 5' RACE reads, TCRdb called clonotypes with MiXCR, one entry per CDR3 protein. This table has around 280,000 distinct CDR3 sequences, roughly 20% appearing once. What was sequenced was blood, either unsorted or a sorted T cell fraction (not recorded which). These receptors were taken from a male donor with ankylosing spondylitis or in good health (not recorded which).

As regards this clonotype: With a much larger clone just one base away, this may be a read error. The chain recombines TRBV29-1 with TRBJ1-1; 10 bases line up with TRBD1. Germline values: CDR1 SQVTM, CDR2 ANQGSEA. This CDR3 comprises 15 residues. CDR3 sequence (DNA): TGCAGCGTTGACCCGGGACAGGGGATGAACACTGAAGCTATCTTT. Translation: CSVDPGQGMNTEAIF.

The chain has TRBV5-1 and TRBJ2-3; no clear D gene. Trimming shortened V by 4 bases and J by 3 bases, and 12 bases separated the two germline ends. The CDR3 loop spans 14 amino acids. Germline assignment: CDR1 SGHRS and CDR2 YFSETQ. The CDR3 is CASSVGSNTDTQYF. CDR3 in DNA: TGCGCCAGCAGCGTTGGTAGTAATACAGATACGCAGTATTTT.

Only a few counts were recorded for this clonotype. The rearrangement uses TRBV5-8 and TRBJ2-1, with TRBD1 matching over 9 bases. Germline V gene sequence: CDR1 SGHTS, CDR2 YDEGEE. This CDR3 spans 15 amino acids. V shed 4 bases and J 4 bases; nucleotides not matched to a gene: 6. The CDR3 spells CASSGGTGRYNEQFF. The CDR3 coding sequence is TGTGCCAGCAGCGGAGGGACAGGGAGATACAATGAGCAGTTCTTC.

This clonotype was seen only a few times. The CDR3 DNA reads TGTGCCAGTAGTATTGGGGCCCCAGATACGCAGTATTTT. Protein: CASSIGAPDTQYF. V usage is TRBV19 and J usage is TRBJ2-3; D might be TRBD1 (5 bases). The V and J ends lost 3 bases and 4 bases respectively, with 8 bases between them. CDR1 and CDR2 (germline): LNHDA, SQIVND (reference sequence). The CDR3 has 13 amino acids.

This clonotype was seen many times. The rearrangement uses TRBV29-1 and TRBJ2-2, with D possibly matching TRBD1 (6 bases). CDR1 and CDR2 (germline): SQVTM, ANQGSEA. Trimming shortened V by 7 bases and J by 4 bases, and 10 bases separated the two germline ends. The CDR3 is made up of 12 amino acids. Here the CDR3 reads CSAGRGTGELFF. As DNA, the CDR3 is TGCAGCGCGGGCAGGGGCACCGGGGAGCTGTTTTTT.

This clonotype has a count of ten or more. One junction end does not reproduce the germline sequence, and a read error may be involved. The chain is built from TRBV12-3 or TRBV12-4 and TRBJ1-5; the match to TRBD1 covers 8 bases. This CDR3 spans 16 amino acids. CDR3: CASSLAGTGSNQPQHF. As DNA, the CDR3 is TGTGCCAGCAGTCTAGCCGGGACAGGTAGCAATCAGCCCCAGCATTTT.

This clonotype appeared a few times. V and J are TRBV5-1 and TRBJ1-1; TRBD1 aligns across 9 bases. The CDR3 covers 15 residues. V was pared by 3 bases and J by 0 bases, with 3 bases of the junction left unmatched. CDR1 is SGHRS, CDR2 YFSETQ, per germline. The CDR3 DNA reads TGCGCCAGCAGCTCTGACAGGGGGATGAACACTGAAGCTTTCTTT. It is translated as CASSSDRGMNTEAFF.

This clonotype showed up many times. V is TRBV9 and J is TRBJ2-2, with D unresolved. The CDR3 runs to 9 residues. Germline assignment: CDR1 SGDLS and CDR2 YYNGEE. CDR3 sequence: CAWAGELFF. The CDR3 coding sequence is TGTGCATGGGCCGGGGAGCTGTTTTTT.

This clonotype has a handful of counts. DNA for the CDR3: TGCAGCGTTGACGAGGGGTGGCCCACCGGGGAGCTGTTTTTT. This translates into CSVDEGWPTGELFF. The rearrangement links TRBV29-1 to TRBJ2-2, with D possibly called TRBD1 or TRBD2 (5 bases each). V was pared by 3 bases and J by 4 bases, with 12 bases between. CDR1 and CDR2 from the germline V gene are SQVTM and ANQGSEA. The CDR3 runs to 14 residues.

The V call is TRBV20-1, the J call TRBJ2-3; D not resolved. The length of the CDR3 is 14 residues. Germline assignment: CDR1 DFQATT and CDR2 SNEGSKA (reference sequence). The ends were cut back, 0 bases at V and 3 bases at J, with 10 bases in the middle. CDR3 in DNA: TGCAGTGCTAGAGATCAGTTTCAGACAGATACGCAGTATTTT. Protein: CSARDQFQTDTQYF.

The chain uses TRBV7-2 and TRBJ2-7, with 7 nucleotides matching TRBD1. Germline CDR1 reads SGHTA; CDR2 reads FQGNSA. The junction had 4 bases not matched to a gene; V was cut back by 1 base and J by 4 bases. The CDR3 has 14 amino acids. This CDR3 reads CASSLDGTAYEQYV. DNA for the CDR3: TGTGCCAGCAGCTTAGACGGGACAGCATACGAGCAGTACGTC.

This rearrangement joins TRBV20-1 to TRBJ1-1, with D possibly matching TRBD1 (6 bases). This CDR3 has 13 residues. V was pared by 7 bases and J by 1 base, with 13 bases between. CDR1 and CDR2 from the germline V gene are DFQATT and SNEGSKA (reference sequence). The CDR3 DNA reads as TGCAGTGGTCGACAGGCTCCGAACACTGAAGCTTTCTTT. As protein: CSGRQAPNTEAFF.

This clonotype was seen repeatedly, ten times or more. This chain links TRBV12-3 or TRBV12-4 with TRBJ1-6, with D maybe TRBD1 (5 bases). The CDR3 is made up of 13 amino acids. Trimming removed 5 bases at V and 8 bases at J, with 10 bases between. The CDR3 is CASSLREDSPLHF. Written as DNA, the CDR3 is TGTGCCAGCAGTCTCAGGGAGGATTCACCCCTCCACTTT.

The chain couples TRBV12-3 or TRBV12-4 to TRBJ2-1; D is unresolved. The CDR3 has 13 amino acids. Deletions cut 3 bases from V and 6 bases from J, with 9 bases between. The CDR3 nucleotides are TGTGCCAGCAGTTTGAGACCGACCAATGAGCAGTTCTTC. Residues: CASSLRPTNEQFF.

This clonotype showed up just a few times. The V gene is TRBV5-1, the J gene TRBJ2-5; TRBD2 matches 11 bases. The V gene end was trimmed by 0 bases and the J gene end by 4 bases; junction bases not matched to a gene: 8. The CDR3 has 17 residues. Germline-derived CDR1 and CDR2 are SGHRS and YFSETQ. The CDR3 sequence: CASSLAALAGGRETQYF. DNA of the CDR3: TGCGCCAGCAGCTTGGCCGCCTTAGCGGGGGGGCGAGAGACCCAGTACTTC.

V gene TRBV5-1 combines with J gene TRBJ2-1; TRBD1 aligns across 9 bases. The CDR3 length is 15 residues. Germline CDR1 and CDR2: SGHRS and YFSETQ. V shed 4 bases, J shed 6 bases, and the junction held 8 bases outside the gene matches. CDR3: CASSGRTGAGNEQFF. The DNA of the CDR3 is TGCGCCAGCAGCGGGCGGACAGGGGCGGGCAATGAGCAGTTCTTC.

This clonotype was observed a handful of times. The V and J genes are TRBV6-1 and TRBJ2-1; 8 bases fit TRBD1. The germline V gene has CDR1 MNHNS and CDR2 SASEGT. Trimming removed 6 bases from V and 5 bases from J; junction bases left unmatched: 18. This CDR3 region has 18 residues. The CDR3 nucleotides read TGTGCCAGCAGGGGGTGGGCAGGGGGCGCCCCGGTGGACAATGAGCAGTTCTTC. Translating gives CASRGWAGGAPVDNEQFF.

This clonotype has more than one count but fewer than ten. Sequence at one end of the junction differs from germline and may be a read error. The chain combines TRBV2 with TRBJ2-3, with 7 nucleotides matching TRBD2. The germline CDR1 and CDR2 sequences are SNHLY and FYNNEI. The CDR3 is 14 residues long. This CDR3 reads CASIKAGATDTRYF. The CDR3 DNA follows: TGTGCCAGCATTAAGGCGGGAGCGACAGATACGCGGTATTTT.

This clonotype appeared a few times. This sequence joins TRBV6-2 or TRBV6-3 and TRBJ2-1; TRBD2 is a possible D gene (6 bases). V shed 6 bases and J shed 0 bases, with 15 bases lying between them. CDR1 MNHEY and CDR2 SVGEGT come from the germline V gene. This CDR3 is built from 16 residues. The CDR3 region is CASRHTRDSSYNEQFF. CDR3 DNA sequence: TGTGCCAGCAGACACACAAGGGACTCCTCCTACAATGAGCAGTTCTTC.

This clonotype was found a few times. This chain connects TRBV5-1 to TRBJ1-1; D call uncertain. V gave up 0 bases and J gave up 0 bases, with 15 bases separating them. This CDR3 is built from 17 residues. Per germline, CDR1 SGHRS and CDR2 YFSETQ. The CDR3 DNA follows: TGCGCCAGCAGCTTGGAGGCAAATCGGTGGCTGAACACTGAAGCTTTCTTT. Translating gives CASSLEANRWLNTEAFF.